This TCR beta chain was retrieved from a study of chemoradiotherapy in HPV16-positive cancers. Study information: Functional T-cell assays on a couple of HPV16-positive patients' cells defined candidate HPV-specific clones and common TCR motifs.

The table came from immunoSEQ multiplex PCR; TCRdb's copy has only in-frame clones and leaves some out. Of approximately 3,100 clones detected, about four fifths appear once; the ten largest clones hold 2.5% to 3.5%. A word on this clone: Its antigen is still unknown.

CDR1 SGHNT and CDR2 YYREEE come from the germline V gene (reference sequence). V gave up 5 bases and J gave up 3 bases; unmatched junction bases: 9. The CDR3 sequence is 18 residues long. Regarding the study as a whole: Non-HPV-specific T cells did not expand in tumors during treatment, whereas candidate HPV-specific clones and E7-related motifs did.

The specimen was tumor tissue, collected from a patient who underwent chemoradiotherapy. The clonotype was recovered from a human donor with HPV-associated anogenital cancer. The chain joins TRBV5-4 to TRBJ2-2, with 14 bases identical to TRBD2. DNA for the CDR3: TGTGCCAGCAGACCGGGACTAGCGGGAGTGGAGTACACCGGGGAGCTGTTTTTT. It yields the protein CASRPGLAGVEYTGELFF.